This record looks at one T cell receptor (beta chain) sequence and its context. Its binding antigen is unknown. It may be a read error: a sequence one base away is much more abundant. The data belong to a study (dated by TCRdb to 2013 to 2016). In the study overall: The study examined whether tumor-infiltrating Tregs in breast cancer are drawn from blood Tregs or arise in situ by conversion from other CD4+ T cell subsets. Points the paper makes about the study in general: The larger-cohort validation was restricted to a single TCR beta V-J rearrangement rather than whole repertoires. The TCR gene usage of tumor memory CD4+ T cells clustered together with blood and lymph node memory CD4+ cells and with lymph node naive CD4+ cells. The greatest overlap of tumor-infiltrating Treg TCR alpha and beta sequences was observed with tumor naive CD4+ T cells, followed by blood naive CD4+ T cells.

From cysteine to phenylalanine, the CDR3 is 16 amino acids long. The CDR3 DNA has 48 bases and is translated from base 1. At the junction V is shortened by 4 bases and J by 3 bases, with 16 bases in between. The CDR1 and CDR2 encoded by the germline V gene are SGHRS and YFSETQ. To purify naive CD4+ T cells, the Miltenyi Naive CD4+ T Cell Isolation kit was used, and CD25 microbeads served to deplete Tregs. Tregs, naive and memory CD4+ T cells from tumor, blood and ipsilateral draining lymph nodes of a few breast cancer patients underwent full-length TCR alpha and beta sequencing. Mononuclear cells from lymph nodes or less than 65 ml of peripheral blood were isolated by Ficoll density gradient centrifugation. FACS confirmed that the sorted cell populations were more than 90% pure. Amplification of full-length TCR variable regions was done by 5' RACE PCR using constant-region reverse primers, and this step was followed by semi-nested PCR with Nested Universal Primer A. The ReliaPrep RNA Cell Miniprep System was used to extract total RNA, which was then reverse transcribed into 5'RACE-ready cDNA with the SMARTer RACE 5'/3' Kit. Multiplex adaptors were used to barcode the full-length TCR alpha and beta libraries, which were then sequenced on an Illumina MiSeq. Per the authors' processing: For each of nine subset-tissue groups, sequencing data from the five patients were combined, and the groups were compared by unsupervised clustering of TCR gene usage. The Morisita-Horn index was used to calculate repertoire similarity, with shared sequences weighted according to their contribution to each repertoire. TCRdb reran the public reads through fastp at Q25 and MiXCR, keeping productive beta chains. Rows with one shared CDR3 protein collapse into an entry with the most common genes and DNA. These V and J calls derive from TCRdb rather than the authors' analysis. For this sample there are about 50,000 distinct CDR3 sequences; roughly 18% appear just once. The ten largest clones add up to approximately 2.3% of the sample.

The specimen was naive CD4+ T cells sorted from blood. The cell subset or site label, as the study defines it: naive CD4+ T cells, CD4+CD45RA+CD25-. The rearranged segments are TRBV5-1 and TRBJ2-2; the D gene remains uncertain. The TCR was taken from a female donor with breast cancer. In nucleotide form, the sequence is TGCGCCAGCAGCGTAAGGACGGCTTCGTACACCGGGGAGCTGTTTTTT. This encodes CASSVRTASYTGELFF.